This T cell receptor beta chain came from a study of T cell responses to AZD1222 COVID-19 vaccine. Study-wide findings and caveats: Spike-specific TCR breadth and depth went up after people got two AZD1222 doses. Baseline serostatus was positive in only six or seven AZD1222 recipients. Among spike-specific TCRs, nearly half reportedly target unmutated variant regions. Donors in the cohort were predominantly white British and more often female, and clonal diversity was possibly underestimated.

Germline V gives CDR1 WNHNN, CDR2 SYGVQD (reference sequence). V lost 5 bases, J lost 0 bases, and 4 bases lay in between. This CDR3 is built from 13 residues. With regard to this clone: The antigen is unknown.

The data were produced by immunoSEQ multiplex PCR, yet TCRdb's version contains in-frame clones alone and is incomplete. The table has 100,000 or so clones, 75% to 90% seen once. This sequence originates from an adult who received the AZD1222 COVID-19 vaccine. This sequence joins TRBV10-1 and TRBJ2-2; D is ambiguous. Sequencing used peripheral blood, obtained 28 days after the second AZD1222 dose. The CDR3 coding sequence is TGCGCCAGCAGTCGGACGAACACCGGGGAGCTGTTTTTT. Amino acid sequence: CASSRTNTGELFF.